This T cell receptor (beta chain) was documented in a study of CD8 T cells in Susac syndrome. Whole-study results and caveats: It was acknowledged by the study that relatively few individuals were included in its TCR sequencing and HLA analysis.

There are 13 residues in the CDR3. Between the trimmed V and J ends, which lost 6 bases and 3 bases, there was a span of 11 bases. Sequencing targeted TCR beta in T cells from blood (CD8+ and CD4+). TEMRA cells were FACS-enriched, while CD8+ and CD4+ T cells were negatively isolated. RNA totalling about 0.45 to 1 ug underwent reverse transcription with random hexamers. TCRdb fed the immunoSEQ multiplex PCR reads into MiXCR, producing one record per CDR3 protein. The repertoire has 150,000 to 160,000 distinct CDR3 sequences, about 94% of them found once; the top ten carry around 0.21%. Turning to this clonotype: Its target is unknown.

The rearrangement uses TRBV12-3 or TRBV12-4 and TRBJ2-5; TRBD2 might be the D (5 bases). The source is a human donor with multiple sclerosis. The sequencing sample was made of CD8+ T cells from PBMCs. The DNA for the CDR3 is TGTGCCAGCAGAACCGGGGTAGAAGAGACCCAGTACTTC. Translation: CASRTGVEETQYF.